This passage covers 8 T cell receptor beta chains from one sample sequenced in a study of T cell repertoires in cytomegalovirus infection. TCRdb used MiXCR to reprocess the reads, holding one entry per CDR3 protein. The profile shows approximately 81,000 distinct CDR3 sequences, around 25% of them singletons. These receptors' targets are unknown. Specimen: CD8+ T cells from cultured PBMCs, collected from culture after CMV antigen stimulation. These receptors all stem from a human donor in good health (CMV status not recorded). Some clones in this sample may be carry-over from other donors' samples.

Only a few counts were recorded for this clonotype. The J gene is TRBJ1-4, the V gene TRBV11-2; a possible D gene is TRBD1 (5 bases). Germline CDR1 and CDR2: SGHAT and FQNNGV. The CDR3 spans 17 residues. V gave up 5 bases and J gave up 0 bases, with 16 bases separating them. CDR3 sequence: CASSPGATPATNEKLFF. The CDR3 DNA follows: TGTGCCAGCAGCCCCGGGGCAACTCCCGCAACTAATGAAAAACTGTTTTTT.

Only a few counts were recorded for this clonotype. V and J are TRBV10-3 and TRBJ2-3; no definite D call. CDR3 length equals 13 residues. Per the germline V gene, CDR1 is ENHRY and CDR2 is SYGVKD. The V gene lost 6 bases and the J gene lost 0 bases, with 7 bases spanning the gap. The CDR3 DNA reads as TGTGCCATCAGGGGCGGAAGCACAGATACGCAGTATTTT. Amino acid sequence: CAIRGGSTDTQYF.

Worth noting for this clonotype: Just one base apart from a much larger clone, this may be a read error. The CDR3 coding sequence is TGTGCCAGCAGTTACTCCTCCCACCAGCGGGAGAGGGGTGAGCAGTTCTTC. Encoded protein: CASSYSSHQRERGEQFF. The gene calls are TRBV6-2 or TRBV6-3 and TRBJ2-1, with TRBD2 identical over 8 bases. The germline V gene encodes CDR1 MNHEY and CDR2 SVGEGT. This CDR3 contains 17 residues. The V segment lost 0 bases and the J segment 9 bases; nucleotides outside the gene matches: 13.

There are a few counts of this clonotype. V is TRBV6-5 and J is TRBJ2-1; 11 bases line up with TRBD2. The V gene's germline CDR1 is MNHEY and CDR2 SVGAGI. V trimming: 5 bases; J trimming: 2 bases; junction bases outside the gene matches: 5. The CDR3 covers 16 residues. CDR3 coding DNA: TGTGCCAGCAGTCGCACTAGCGGGGGCGCCTACAATGAGCAGTTCTTC. Translated, it gives CASSRTSGGAYNEQFF.

This clonotype has at least ten counts. The chain is built from TRBV7-9 and TRBJ2-2; D not resolved. The CDR3 covers 12 residues. CDR1 SEHNR and CDR2 FQNEAQ come from the germline V gene (reference sequence). Trimming shortened V by 5 bases and J by 4 bases, and 5 bases separated the two germline ends. CDR3 sequence reads: CASSPITGELFF. DNA for the CDR3: TGTGCCAGCAGCCCAATCACCGGGGAGCTGTTTTTT.

CDR3 sequence reads: CASSFESPGQLYEQYF. CDR3 bases: TGTGCCAGCAGTTTCGAATCCCCGGGACAACTCTACGAGCAGTACTTC. The J gene is TRBJ2-7, the V gene TRBV28; D might be TRBD1 (6 bases). CDR3 length: 16 residues. Trimming stripped 3 bases from V and 3 bases from J, with 18 bases between. The germline CDR1 and CDR2 sequences are MDHEN and SYDVKM. Filled out from reference TRBV28 and TRBJ2-7, the complete variable domain reads DVKVTQSSRYLVKRTGEKVFLECVQDMDHENMFWYRQDPGLGLRLIYFSYDVKMKEKGDIPEGYSVSREKKERFSLILESASTNQTSMYLCASSFESPGQLYEQYFGPGTRLTVT.

This clonotype was seen many times. The V gene is TRBV11-2, the J gene TRBJ2-1; D not resolved. Trimming stripped 1 base from V and 6 bases from J, with 22 bases between. Germline V gene sequence: CDR1 SGHAT, CDR2 FQNNGV. The CDR3 covers 18 residues. CDR3 region: CASSLGSKPIWLGNEQFF. The DNA for the CDR3 is TGTGCCAGCAGCTTAGGGTCGAAACCAATCTGGCTTGGCAATGAGCAGTTCTTC.

As concerns this clonotype: With a much larger clone just one base away, this may be a read error. The chain links TRBV10-3 to TRBJ2-1; possibly TRBD2 for D (6 bases). This CDR3 spans 13 amino acids. V lost 10 bases, J lost 9 bases, and 19 bases lay in between. Germline CDR1 reads ENHRY; CDR2 reads SYGVKD. CDR3: CATAVGGVGEQFF. CDR3 coding DNA: TGTGCCACCGCGGTCGGGGGAGTGGGTGAGCAGTTCTTC.